This TCR beta chain was documented in a study of blood T cell repertoires in COVID-19 (dated by TCRdb to about 2020). Regarding the complete study: Samples from collaborators originated in the United States, Italy and Spain and spanned both the acute and convalescent phases of COVID-19. Subjects who had been exposed to COVID-19, were actively infected with it, or had recovered from it provided the deeply sampled blood TCRbeta repertoires that made up the dataset. The sample metadata nearly always contained a de-identified subject ID, COVID-19 status, age in years and sex. Samples were obtained from the ongoing ImmuneRACE study (first 160 participants) and from about 1,300 subjects provided by 6 global collaborators. Where HLA class I and class II types were available, the types were taken from metadata supplied by the sample provider, not from assay-based typing. The material from the prospective study consisted of cDNA or gDNA derived from T cells, B-cell-depleted T cells, or PBMCs. The repertoires were released in a freely available public database intended as a resource for research on the immune response to SARS-CoV-2.

Comments on this clone: There is no known antigen for this receptor. No clone much larger than this one lies a single base away; base qualities are absent.

The paper as a whole reports these results and caveats: How much clinical and demographic metadata was included differed by source and by participant, and the metadata was provided uncurated.

TCRbeta CDR3 regions were amplified from genomic DNA using the immunoSEQ Assay, a bias-controlled multiplex PCR. The original pipeline was this. The number of nucleated cells in each sample was estimated by amplification of reference gene primers within the assay. To quantify the absolute abundance of each unique TCRbeta CDR3 rearrangement, sequence reads were collapsed and filtered. For each sample, productive Simpson clonality was calculated by taking the square root of Simpson's diversity index across productive rearrangements. TCRdb retrieved this table from immuneACCESS and kept in-frame rearrangements only. Not all clones are present; in checked studies, unresolved V genes account for under half, and no reason is known for the remainder. That table is the source of V, J and clone size, and D and trimming were worked out from the DNA. The sample contains fewer than 250,000 clones, around four fifths of them found a single time. The ten largest account for approximately 6.3% of the sample.

Each collaborating institution followed its own protocols to collect whole blood in K2EDTA tubes. For TCRbeta analysis, collaborators shipped samples as frozen whole blood, isolated PBMCs, or DNA extracted from either of those sample types. Sequencing was carried out using peripheral blood. This TCR was sampled from a woman in her fifties or sixties with active or convalescent COVID-19.

CDR3 reads: CASSMAGDYGYTF. The sequenced DNA is TGTGCCAGTAGTATGGCAGGGGACTATGGCTACACCTTC. The receptor chain draws on TRBV19 and TRBJ1-2; a weak D assignment points to TRBD1 (6 bases agree). From cysteine to phenylalanine, the CDR3 is 13 amino acids long. Only the CDR3 DNA is retained, 39 bases long and in frame from the first base. V gives up 3 bases and J gives up 3 bases, and the segment between their germline ends measures 8 bases. CDR1 and CDR2, per the germline V gene (reference sequence), are LNHDA and SQIVND.